The 18 T cell receptor beta chains listed next were all sequenced from one sample in a study of kidney transplant recipient with SARS-CoV-2 infection. MiXCR, applied by TCRdb to the reads, yields one record per CDR3 protein. The profile shows approximately 250,000 distinct CDR3 sequences, under 30% of them singletons. The sample here was a blood sample, taken at baseline and on day 111 from a kidney transplant recipient. The receptors here all came from a male patient aged 30 to 40 who had COVID-19 and was a kidney transplant recipient. The T cells may partly be graft donor cells.

In its sample, this clonotype was seen once. A single base separates this from a much larger clone, so it may be a read error. This sequence joins TRBV2 and TRBJ1-2; D is uncertain. The germline V gene has CDR1 SNHLY and CDR2 FYNNEI. The CDR3 covers 14 residues. The CDR3 here is CGSSDVTANYGYTF. The CDR3 DNA follows: TGTGGCAGCAGTGACGTGACGGCTAACTATGGCTACACCTTC.

In this sample, this clonotype turned up many times. This chain links TRBV7-6 with TRBJ1-4, with unresolved D. The CDR3 is 15 amino acids. V was trimmed by 1 base and J by 2 bases, leaving 8 bases between them. Per the germline V gene, CDR1 is SGHVS and CDR2 is FNYEAQ. As DNA, the CDR3 is TGTGCCAGCAGCTTAGATGGGGTTACTAATGAAAAACTGTTTTTT. Translated: CASSLDGVTNEKLFF.

This clonotype was recorded at least ten times. The chain links TRBV5-6 to TRBJ1-1; D gene uncertain. The V gene's germline CDR1 is SGHDT and CDR2 YYEEEE. V shed 1 base and J shed 2 bases, with 15 bases lying between them. This CDR3 contains 16 residues. The CDR3: CASSLIFRGGNTEAFF. The CDR3 coding sequence is TGTGCCAGCAGCTTGATCTTCCGGGGAGGAAACACTGAAGCTTTCTTT.

There are many counts of this clonotype. This sequence joins TRBV30 and TRBJ1-2; D not resolved. Germline loops: CDR1 GTSNPN, CDR2 SVGIG (reference sequence). The CDR3 spans 16 residues. V gave up 5 bases and J gave up 4 bases, with 23 bases separating them. The CDR3 reads CAWYQMRYRKTYGYTF. DNA of the CDR3: TGTGCCTGGTATCAGATGCGTTATAGAAAGACCTATGGCTACACCTTC.

This clonotype was seen only a few times. The chain carries TRBV15 and TRBJ1-2; no reliable D call. CDR3 size: 17 residues. V was clipped by 4 bases and J by 4 bases, with 22 bases between them. CDR1 is LNHNV and CDR2 is YYDKDF in the germline V gene (reference sequence). CDR3 sequence reads: CATSNAKRCGKTYGYTF. In DNA form, the CDR3 reads TGTGCCACCAGCAACGCCAAAAGGTGTGGAAAGACCTATGGCTACACCTTC.

This clonotype occurred once. A single base separates this from a much larger clone, so it may be a read error. V usage is TRBV28 and J usage is TRBJ1-5; maybe TRBD1 (6 bases). Germline CDR1 and CDR2: MDHEN and SYDVKM. The CDR3 sequence is 15 residues long. The CDR3 here is CAIRTYREANQPQHF. In nucleotides, the CDR3 is TGTGCCATCCGAACCTACAGGGAGGCGAATCAACCCCAGCATTTT.

This clonotype was observed a handful of times. The rearrangement uses TRBV4-1 and TRBJ2-2; 12 positions match TRBD2. This CDR3 contains 16 residues. After removal of 5 bases from V and 7 bases from J, the junction contained 8 bases not matched to a gene. CDR1 MGHRA and CDR2 YSYEKL come from the germline V gene. The CDR3 region is CASSETSGSAGGELFF. CDR3 nucleotides: TGCGCCAGCAGCGAGACTAGCGGGAGCGCAGGCGGGGAGCTGTTTTTT.

This clonotype was picked up many times. The chain employs TRBV19 and TRBJ1-5; D remains unclear. The CDR3 sequence is 13 residues long. In germline, CDR1 is LNHDA, CDR2 SQIVND (reference sequence). V was pared by 5 bases and J by 3 bases, with 8 bases between. The CDR3 protein is CASSSQNNQPQHF. DNA for the CDR3: TGTGCCAGTAGTTCACAGAACAATCAGCCCCAGCATTTT. The whole variable domain, remainder taken from reference TRBV19 and TRBJ1-5, is DGGITQSPKYLFRKEGQNVTLSCEQNLNHDAMYWYRQDPGQGLRLIYYSQIVNDFQKGDIAEGYSVSREKKESFPLTVTSAQKNPTAFYLCASSSQNNQPQHFGDGTRLSIL.

This chain links TRBV11-2 with TRBJ1-1; D gene unclear. Trimming cost V 7 bases and J 0 bases, with 24 bases left between them. The V gene's germline CDR1 is SGHAT and CDR2 FQNNGV. The CDR3 is 18 residues long. In DNA, the CDR3 is TGTGCCAGCAACCAATGGACGGGGATGGTCTCGGTGAACACTGAAGCTTTCTTT. Amino acid sequence: CASNQWTGMVSVNTEAFF.

Notes on this clonotype: A much larger clone differs from this one at a single base, so this may be a read error. This rearrangement joins TRBV3-2 to TRBJ2-5. TRBV3-2 is tagged as a pseudogene. The CDR3 is 14 amino acids. CDR3 bases: TGTGCCAGCAGCCGAGTGAGTTTTGGGGAGACCCAGTACTTC. Amino acids: CASSRVSFGETQYF.

CDR3 in DNA: TGCAGTGCTAGGAAGGCTGGTACGCCCTCCAAAAACATTCAGTACTTC. This codes for CSARKAGTPSKNIQYF. V gene TRBV20-1 combines with J gene TRBJ2-4, with no clear D. Germline CDR1 and CDR2: DFQATT and SNEGSKA (reference sequence). The CDR3 is 16 residues long. Between the trimmed V and J ends, which lost 3 bases and 2 bases, there was a span of 17 bases.

On this clonotype itself: A much larger clone lies one base from this, so it may be a read error. The V gene is TRBV18, the J gene TRBJ2-2; 7 bases align to TRBD2. The germline V gene encodes CDR1 KGHSH and CDR2 LQKENI. The CDR3 sequence is 15 residues long. CDR3 sequence (DNA): TGTGCCAGCTCACCAGGGACTATGTCTACCGAGGAGCTGTTTTTT. It encodes CASSPGTMSTEELFF. Full variable domain (remainder filled in from reference TRBV18 and TRBJ2-2): NAGVMQNPRHLVRRRGQEARLRCSPMKGHSHVYWYRQLPEEGLKFMVYLQKENIIDESGMPKERFSAEFPKEGPSILRIQQVVRGDSAAYFCASSPGTMSTEELFFGEGSRLTVL.

This chain joins TRBV15 and TRBJ1-4; D may be TRBD1 (5 bases). Germline V gene lookup returns CDR1 LNHNV and CDR2 YYDKDF (reference sequence). The CDR3 sequence is 16 residues long. Trimming took 1 base from V and 14 from J, leaving 23 bases between them. CDR3 DNA sequence: TGTGCCACCAGCAGAGTCGGGGCACTGCTCGGGGGACGGCTGTTTTTT. This gives the protein CATSRVGALLGGRLFF.

A note on this clonotype: This may arise from a read error, as a much more abundant clone is one base away. The gene calls are TRBV3-1 and TRBJ2-5, with no clear D. The CDR3 totals 17 residues. CDR1 is LGHDT and CDR2 is YNNKEL in the germline V gene (reference sequence). Trimming removed 5 bases from V and 5 bases from J, with 24 bases in between. The CDR3 bases are TGTGCCAGCAGCTTCGGATATCCCATTTCTTTCCCTGAGACCCAGTACTTC. This gives the protein CASSFGYPISFPETQYF.

This clonotype was seen ten or more times. The chain joins TRBV19 to TRBJ1-2; no clear D gene. Germline CDR1 and CDR2: LNHDA and SQIVND (reference sequence). The CDR3 sequence is 20 residues long. Trimming cost V 7 bases and J 8 bases, with 38 bases left between them. The DNA of the CDR3 is TGTGCCAGTACCCTCCTGCCCCGGGGTGAAAACCTGCACTATAGAGGCGGCTACACCTTC. Amino acids: CASTLLPRGENLHYRGGYTF.

This clonotype was seen ten or more times. The DNA is left out, because the CDR3 cannot be placed on it with certainty; the CDR3 is given as TCRdb lists it. V is TRBV7-5 and J is TRBJ1-2. TRBV7-5 represents a pseudogene. The CDR3 region is 19 residues in length, termini included. CDR3 residues: CISVPEYFGEVGKTYGYTF.

As to this clonotype: With a much larger clone just one base away, this may be a read error. This chain connects TRBV20-1 to TRBJ2-5; 7 bases line up with TRBD1. There are 14 residues in the CDR3. V was pared by 0 bases and J by 9 bases, with 10 bases of the junction left unmatched. Germline V gives CDR1 DFQATT, CDR2 SNEGSKA (reference sequence). The CDR3 loop reads CSAREQGRSEAQYF. Here the CDR3 DNA reads TGCAGTGCTAGAGAACAGGGGAGAAGTGAGGCCCAGTACTTC.

This clonotype has only a few counts. The chain is built from TRBV4-1 and TRBJ2-1; 8 positions match TRBD1. The CDR3 spans 17 residues. CDR1 is MGHRA, CDR2 YSYEKL, per germline. With V trimmed by 3 bases and J by 6 bases, 13 bases remained unmatched. Here the CDR3 reads CASSHNPDRAARNEQFF. DNA for the CDR3: TGCGCCAGCAGCCACAACCCGGACAGGGCGGCTCGCAATGAGCAGTTCTTC.